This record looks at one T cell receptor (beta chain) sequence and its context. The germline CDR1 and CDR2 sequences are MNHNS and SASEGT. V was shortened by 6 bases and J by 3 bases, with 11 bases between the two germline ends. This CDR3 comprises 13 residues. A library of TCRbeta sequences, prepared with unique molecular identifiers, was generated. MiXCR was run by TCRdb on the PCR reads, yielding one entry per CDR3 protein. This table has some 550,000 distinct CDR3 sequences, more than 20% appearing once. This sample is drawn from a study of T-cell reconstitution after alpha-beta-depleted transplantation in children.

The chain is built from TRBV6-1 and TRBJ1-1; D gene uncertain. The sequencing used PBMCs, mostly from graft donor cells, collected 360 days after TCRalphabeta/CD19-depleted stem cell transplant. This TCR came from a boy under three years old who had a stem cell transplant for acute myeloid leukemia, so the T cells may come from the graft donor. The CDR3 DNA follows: TGTGCCAGCAGCTCTAGACCTGACACTGAAGCTTTCTTT. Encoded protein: CASSSRPDTEAFF.